This is a list of T cell receptor beta chains from one sample in a study of blood T cell repertoires in COVID-19. Assay: immunoSEQ multiplex PCR; the TCRdb copy retains only in-frame clones and omits some. The table has roughly 150,000 clones, about 87% seen once; the top ten hold around 6.5%. Sample: peripheral blood. The receptors were gathered from an elderly man with acute or convalescent COVID-19. Both conserved end residues are part of each CDR3. Fields, in order: D gene, CDR3 length, clone size, J gene, V gene, CDR3 DNA, CDR3 protein. D genes are given only for firm matches. Not every row has a clone size; where given, it reads once, few, many or a size class.

D: NA
length: 13
size: once
J: TRBJ2-1
V: TRBV7-6
DNA: TGTGCCAGCAGCAAGAGCTCCTACAATGAGCAGTTCTTC
CDR3: CASSKSSYNEQFF

D: TRBD1
length: 14
size: NA
J: TRBJ2-5
V: TRBV5-6
DNA: TGTGCCAGCAGGACCGACAGGGGCCAAGAGACCCAGTACTTC
CDR3: CASRTDRGQETQYF

D: TRBD2
length: 14
size: NA
J: TRBJ2-7
V: TRBV18
DNA: TGTGCCAGCTCACCCCCGACTAGCGGCTACGAGCAGTACTTC
CDR3: CASSPPTSGYEQYF

D: NA
length: 13
size: NA
J: TRBJ2-2
V: TRBV18
DNA: TGTGCCAGCAGAGAGCAAGACACCGGGGAGCTGTTTTTT
CDR3: CASREQDTGELFF

D: NA
length: 13
size: NA
J: TRBJ2-3
V: TRBV24-1
DNA: TGTGCCACCAGGGACAAAGACACAGATACGCAGTATTTT
CDR3: CATRDKDTDTQYF

D: NA
length: 14
size: NA
J: TRBJ2-5
V: TRBV7-9
DNA: TGTGCCAGCAGCCGAGAGCCTCAGCGGGAGACCCAGTACTTC
CDR3: CASSREPQRETQYF

D: NA
length: 14
size: NA
J: TRBJ1-5
V: TRBV18
DNA: TGTGCCAGCTCATTTGGACAGTACAATCAGCCCCAGCATTTT
CDR3: CASSFGQYNQPQHF

D: NA
length: 14
size: NA
J: TRBJ1-3
V: TRBV7-6
DNA: TGTGCCAGCAGTGAACAGGGAACTGGAAACACCATATATTTT
CDR3: CASSEQGTGNTIYF

D: NA
length: 11
size: NA
J: TRBJ2-7
V: TRBV28
DNA: TGTGCCAGCAGTTCCGGGTACGAGCAGTACTTC
CDR3: CASSSGYEQYF

D: TRBD1
length: 15
size: NA
J: TRBJ2-2
V: TRBV5-1
DNA: TGCGCCAGCAGTTCCGACAGGGGTGGCACCGGGGAGCTGTTTTTT
CDR3: CASSSDRGGTGELFF

D: TRBD2
length: 15
size: NA
J: TRBJ2-2
V: TRBV6-5
DNA: TGTGCCAGCACGCGGGGGGGAAAGAACACCGGGGAGCTGTTTTTT
CDR3: CASTRGGKNTGELFF

D: NA
length: 14
size: NA
J: TRBJ1-1
V: TRBV19
DNA: TGTGCCAGTAGTATAAGAGGGGGGAACACTGAAGCTTTCTTT
CDR3: CASSIRGGNTEAFF

D: NA
length: 15
size: NA
J: TRBJ1-1
V: TRBV5-1
DNA: TGCGCCAGCAGCTTGGATGGGGGGGCTAACACTGAAGCTTTCTTT
CDR3: CASSLDGGANTEAFF

D: TRBD2
length: 16
size: NA
J: TRBJ2-5
V: TRBV7-2
DNA: TGTGCCAGCAGCTTAGGTAGTCTAGCGGGACGAGAGACCCAGTACTTC
CDR3: CASSLGSLAGRETQYF

D: TRBD2
length: 16
size: NA
J: TRBJ2-3
V: TRBV2
DNA: TGTGCCAGCAGTGAAGAGGCTAGCGGGAACACAGATACGCAGTATTTT
CDR3: CASSEEASGNTDTQYF

D: NA
length: 16
size: NA
J: TRBJ1-1
V: TRBV29-1
DNA: TGCAGCGTTGAAGCGCCAAGTCGGGTTTTCCGCACTGAAGCTTTCTTT
CDR3: CSVEAPSRVFRTEAFF

D: NA
length: 15
size: NA
J: TRBJ1-1
V: TRBV29-1
DNA: TGCAGCGTTGTCCGCCCGGGCCTTGCGGGCACTGAAGCTTTCTTT
CDR3: CSVVRPGLAGTEAFF

D: TRBD1
length: 15
size: NA
J: TRBJ1-1
V: TRBV5-1
DNA: TGCGCCAGCAGCTTAAGACAGGGTGAGGGCACTGAAGCTTTCTTT
CDR3: CASSLRQGEGTEAFF

D: NA
length: 15
size: NA
J: TRBJ1-1
V: TRBV4-1
DNA: TGCGCCAGCAGCCAAGCGAAAACTCGGGAGTCTGAAGCTTTCTTT
CDR3: CASSQAKTRESEAFF

D: NA
length: 15
size: NA
J: TRBJ1-4
V: TRBV5-1
DNA: TGCGCCAGCAGACAAAACACAGCAACTAATGAAAAACTGTTTTTT
CDR3: CASRQNTATNEKLFF

D: NA
length: 14
size: NA
J: TRBJ1-6
V: TRBV27
DNA: TGTGCCAGCAGTTCTTGGGCAGGGAATTCACCCCTCCACTTT
CDR3: CASSSWAGNSPLHF

D: NA
length: 13
size: NA
J: TRBJ1-2
V: TRBV3-1/TRBV3-2
DNA: TGTGCCAGCAGCCAGGGTCCCGGGGGGGGCTACACCTTC
CDR3: CASSQGPGGGYTF

D: TRBD1
length: 12
size: NA
J: TRBJ1-2
V: TRBV2
DNA: TGTGCCAGCAGTGAGGGACAGGAAGCCTACACCTTC
CDR3: CASSEGQEAYTF

D: NA
length: 13
size: NA
J: TRBJ1-5
V: TRBV28
DNA: TGTGCCAGCGGTAGCTATAGCAATCAGCCCCAGCATTTT
CDR3: CASGSYSNQPQHF

D: NA
length: 13
size: NA
J: TRBJ2-7
V: TRBV3-1/TRBV3-2
DNA: TGTGCCAGCAGCCAACGGGGTTCCTACGAGCAGTACTTC
CDR3: CASSQRGSYEQYF

D: NA
length: 13
size: NA
J: TRBJ1-3
V: TRBV5-1
DNA: TGCGCCAGCTGCCTCGAGTCTGGAAACACCATATATTTT
CDR3: CASCLESGNTIYF

D: NA
length: 11
size: NA
J: TRBJ2-5
V: TRBV11-2
DNA: TGTGCCAGCAGCTTTAGAGAGACCCAGTACTTC
CDR3: CASSFRETQYF

D: NA
length: 20
size: NA
J: TRBJ2-1
V: TRBV4-1
DNA: TGCGCCAGCAGCCAAGACCCCGGGACTTCGCACTCTTTTCCCTACAATGAGCAGTTCTTC
CDR3: CASSQDPGTSHSFPYNEQFF

D: TRBD1
length: 15
size: NA
J: TRBJ2-3
V: TRBV5-1
DNA: TGCGCCAGCAGCTTGGGACAGGGCGCAGCAGATACGCAGTATTTT
CDR3: CASSLGQGAADTQYF

D: TRBD1
length: 16
size: NA
J: TRBJ2-1
V: TRBV5-6
DNA: TGTGCCAGCAGCTTGGACGGGACAGGGCTCTACAATGAGCAGTTCTTC
CDR3: CASSLDGTGLYNEQFF

D: NA
length: 15
size: NA
J: TRBJ1-2
V: TRBV28
DNA: TGTGCCAGCAGTTTCCGTCAACCCGGTAACTATGGCTACACCTTC
CDR3: CASSFRQPGNYGYTF

D: TRBD2
length: 16
size: NA
J: TRBJ2-3
V: TRBV28
DNA: TGTGCCAGCAGTTCCCCAGCGGGAGGCTCCACAGATACGCAGTATTTT
CDR3: CASSSPAGGSTDTQYF

D: NA
length: 14
size: NA
J: TRBJ2-5
V: TRBV5-4
DNA: TGTGCCAGCAGCCCCAGGGGAGGGGAAGAGACCCAGTACTTC
CDR3: CASSPRGGEETQYF

D: NA
length: 12
size: NA
J: TRBJ1-2
V: TRBV28
DNA: TGTGCCAGCAGTTTGTCCGACTATGGCTACACCTTC
CDR3: CASSLSDYGYTF

D: TRBD1
length: 14
size: NA
J: TRBJ2-7
V: TRBV30
DNA: TGTGCCTGGACCCGGACAGGGAGTTCGTACGAGCAGTACTTC
CDR3: CAWTRTGSSYEQYF

D: TRBD2
length: 15
size: NA
J: TRBJ2-2
V: TRBV19
DNA: TGTGCCAGTAGTATAAGCGGGGGGGCCGGCGGGGAGCTGTTTTTT
CDR3: CASSISGGAGGELFF

D: NA
length: 15
size: NA
J: TRBJ2-1
V: TRBV5-4
DNA: TGTGCCAGCAGTAGCCCGAGGCCCTCCTACAATGAGCAGTTCTTC
CDR3: CASSSPRPSYNEQFF

D: TRBD2
length: 14
size: NA
J: TRBJ2-1
V: TRBV10-1
DNA: TGCGCCAGCAGTGATTCTGGTAGCGGGGATGAGCAGTTCTTC
CDR3: CASSDSGSGDEQFF

D: NA
length: 14
size: NA
J: TRBJ1-1
V: TRBV3-1/TRBV3-2
DNA: TGTGCCAGCACCTCAGGGCAGGCGGACACTGAAGCTTTCTTT
CDR3: CASTSGQADTEAFF

D: TRBD1
length: 15
size: NA
J: TRBJ1-4
V: TRBV6-5
DNA: TGTGCCAGCAGTTACTCCGGACAGGGCGGTGAAAAACTGTTTTTT
CDR3: CASSYSGQGGEKLFF

D: NA
length: 16
size: NA
J: TRBJ2-7
V: TRBV27
DNA: TGTGCCAGCAGAAGATCCGTCAGGGTTGAAGACTACGAGCAGTACTTC
CDR3: CASRRSVRVEDYEQYF

D: NA
length: 15
size: NA
J: TRBJ2-1
V: TRBV15
DNA: TGTGCCACCAGCAGAGAAGGGGGTTCCTACAATGAGCAGTTCTTC
CDR3: CATSREGGSYNEQFF

D: TRBD1
length: 14
size: once
J: TRBJ2-5
V: TRBV18
DNA: TGTGCCAGCTCACCCGGGACAGGGGTGGTAGCCCAGTACTTC
CDR3: CASSPGTGVVAQYF

D: NA
length: 14
size: once
J: TRBJ1-1
V: TRBV6-5
DNA: TGTGCCAGCAGTTACGACAGAAAGAACACTGAAGCTTTCTTT
CDR3: CASSYDRKNTEAFF

D: NA
length: 14
size: NA
J: TRBJ1-1
V: TRBV6-5
DNA: TGTGCCAGCAGTTCAGGGCTCATTGGCACTGAAGCTTTCTTT
CDR3: CASSSGLIGTEAFF

D: TRBD2
length: 20
size: NA
J: TRBJ2-7
V: TRBV3-1/TRBV3-2
DNA: TGTGCCAGCAGCCTAGGCTGGGGGGTGGGAGGGAGTGAGCTTTTGTACGAGCAGTACTTC
CDR3: CASSLGWGVGGSELLYEQYF

D: TRBD1
length: 15
size: NA
J: TRBJ1-2
V: TRBV9
DNA: TGTGCCAGCAGCGGAAGGACAGGGGGCGGCTATGGCTACACCTTC
CDR3: CASSGRTGGGYGYTF

D: TRBD2
length: 14
size: NA
J: TRBJ2-7
V: TRBV6-5
DNA: TGTGCCAGCATCCTGACTAGCGGGGGGGCGAAGCAGTACTTC
CDR3: CASILTSGGAKQYF

D: NA
length: 18
size: NA
J: TRBJ2-1
V: TRBV4-2
DNA: TGTGCCAGCAGCCAAGGATGGAGAAGGAGGGGATTATACAATGAGCAGTTCTTC
CDR3: CASSQGWRRRGLYNEQFF

D: TRBD1
length: 12
size: NA
J: TRBJ1-4
V: TRBV2
DNA: TGTGCCAGCAACAGGGGAGGTGAAAAACTGTTTTTT
CDR3: CASNRGGEKLFF

D: TRBD2
length: 15
size: NA
J: TRBJ2-5
V: TRBV7-6
DNA: TGTGCCAGCAGGGCGGGGACTAGCGGGAGTGGGACCCAGTACTTC
CDR3: CASRAGTSGSGTQYF

D: TRBD1
length: 19
size: few
J: TRBJ2-5
V: TRBV7-7
DNA: TGTGCCAGCAGCTCCCGTCGGAACAACCAGGGGGTGTTGCAAGAGACCCAGTACTTC
CDR3: CASSSRRNNQGVLQETQYF

D: NA
length: 15
size: NA
J: TRBJ1-5
V: TRBV4-1
DNA: TGCGCCAGCAGCCAAGATCAGGCAGGCGGGCAGCCCCAGCATTTT
CDR3: CASSQDQAGGQPQHF

D: TRBD2
length: 14
size: NA
J: TRBJ2-7
V: TRBV6-6
DNA: TGTGCCAGCAGTGGGACTAGCGGGAAGCACGAGCAGTACTTC
CDR3: CASSGTSGKHEQYF